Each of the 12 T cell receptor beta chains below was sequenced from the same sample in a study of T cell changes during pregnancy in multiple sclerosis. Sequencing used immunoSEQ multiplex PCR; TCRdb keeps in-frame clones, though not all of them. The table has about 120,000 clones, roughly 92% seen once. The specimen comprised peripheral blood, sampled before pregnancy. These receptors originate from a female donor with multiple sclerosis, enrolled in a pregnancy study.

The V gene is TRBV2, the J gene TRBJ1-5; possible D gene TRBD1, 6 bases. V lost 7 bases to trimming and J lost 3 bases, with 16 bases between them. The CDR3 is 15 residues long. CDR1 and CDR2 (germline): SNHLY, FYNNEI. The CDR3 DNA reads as TGTGCCAGCAATATAGGGGGGGTTATCAATCAGCCCCAGCATTTT. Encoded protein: CASNIGGVINQPQHF.

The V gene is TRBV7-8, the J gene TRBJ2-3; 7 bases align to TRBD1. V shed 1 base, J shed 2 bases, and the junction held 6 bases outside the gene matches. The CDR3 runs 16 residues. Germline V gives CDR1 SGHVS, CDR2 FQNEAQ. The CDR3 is CASSLEGQRITDTQYF. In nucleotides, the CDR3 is TGTGCCAGCAGCTTAGAGGGACAGCGGATCACAGATACGCAGTATTTT.

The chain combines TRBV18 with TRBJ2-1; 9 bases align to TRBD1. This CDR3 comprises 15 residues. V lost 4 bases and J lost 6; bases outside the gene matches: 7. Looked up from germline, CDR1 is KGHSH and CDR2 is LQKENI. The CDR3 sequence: CASSRGQGIGNEQFF. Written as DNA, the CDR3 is TGTGCCAGCTCACGCGGACAGGGGATCGGCAATGAGCAGTTCTTC.

The CDR3, as DNA: TGTGTACAGAGCACAGATACGCAGTATTTT. It yields the protein CVQSTDTQYF. The rearrangement uses TRBV5-4 and TRBJ2-3, with D hard to call. Germline-derived CDR1 and CDR2 are SGHNT and YYREEE (reference sequence). The CDR3 has 10 residues.

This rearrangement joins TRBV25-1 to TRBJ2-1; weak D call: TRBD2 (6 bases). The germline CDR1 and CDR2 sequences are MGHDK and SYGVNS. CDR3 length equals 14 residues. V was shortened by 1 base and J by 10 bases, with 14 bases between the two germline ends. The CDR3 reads CASSESRRGAEQFF. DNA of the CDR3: TGTGCCAGCAGTGAATCGAGGCGGGGCGCGGAGCAGTTCTTC.

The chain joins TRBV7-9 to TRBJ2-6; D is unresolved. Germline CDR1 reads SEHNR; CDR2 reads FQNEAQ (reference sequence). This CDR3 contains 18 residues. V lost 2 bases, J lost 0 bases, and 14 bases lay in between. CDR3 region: CASSLTAHLTSGANVLTF. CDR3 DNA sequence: TGTGCCAGCAGCTTAACAGCTCATTTAACCTCTGGGGCCAACGTCCTGACTTTC.

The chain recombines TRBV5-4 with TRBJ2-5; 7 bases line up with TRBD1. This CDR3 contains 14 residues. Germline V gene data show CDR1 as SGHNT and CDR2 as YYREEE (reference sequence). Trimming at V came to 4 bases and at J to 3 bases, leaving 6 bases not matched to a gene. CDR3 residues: CASSHRDSEETQYF. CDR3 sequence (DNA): TGTGCCAGCAGCCATCGGGACAGCGAAGAGACCCAGTACTTC. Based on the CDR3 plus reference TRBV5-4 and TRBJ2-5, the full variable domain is ETGVTQSPTHLIKTRGQQVTLRCSSQSGHNTVSWYQQALGQGPQFIFQYYREEENGRGNFPPRFSGLQFPNYSSELNVNALELDDSALYLCASSHRDSEETQYFGPGTRLLVL.

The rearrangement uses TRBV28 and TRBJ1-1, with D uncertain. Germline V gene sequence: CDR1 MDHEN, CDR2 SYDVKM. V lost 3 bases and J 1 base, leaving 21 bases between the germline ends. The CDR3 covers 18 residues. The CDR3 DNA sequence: TGTGCCAGCAGTTTTAGCAGCCTCGTTCGAGTCTCGAACACTGAAGCTTTCTTT. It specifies CASSFSSLVRVSNTEAFF.

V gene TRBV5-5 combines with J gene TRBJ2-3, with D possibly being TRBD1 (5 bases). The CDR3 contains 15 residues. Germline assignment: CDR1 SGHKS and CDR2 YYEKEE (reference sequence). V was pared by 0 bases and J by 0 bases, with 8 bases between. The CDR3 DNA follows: TGTGCCAGCAGCTTGGCCGACAGCAGCACAGATACGCAGTATTTT. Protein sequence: CASSLADSSTDTQYF.

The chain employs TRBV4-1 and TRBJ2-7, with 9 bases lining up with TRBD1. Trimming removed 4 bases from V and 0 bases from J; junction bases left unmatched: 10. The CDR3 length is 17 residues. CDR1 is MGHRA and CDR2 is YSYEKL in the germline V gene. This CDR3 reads CASSPTGGPYISYEQYF. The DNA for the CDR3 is TGCGCCAGCAGCCCCACAGGGGGCCCTTACATCTCCTACGAGCAGTACTTC.

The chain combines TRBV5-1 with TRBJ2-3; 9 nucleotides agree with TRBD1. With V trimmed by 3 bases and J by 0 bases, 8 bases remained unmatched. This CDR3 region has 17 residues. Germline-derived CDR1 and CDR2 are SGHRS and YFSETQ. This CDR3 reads CASSWRGTGFSTDTQYF. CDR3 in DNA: TGCGCCAGCAGCTGGCGAGGGACAGGGTTTAGCACAGATACGCAGTATTTT.

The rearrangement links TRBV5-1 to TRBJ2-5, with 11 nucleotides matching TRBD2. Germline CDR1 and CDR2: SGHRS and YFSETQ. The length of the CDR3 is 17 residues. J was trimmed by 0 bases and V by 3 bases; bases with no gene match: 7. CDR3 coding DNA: TGCGCCAGCAGCTCTTCCCGGACTAGCGGGTACCAAGAGACCCAGTACTTC. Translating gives CASSSSRTSGYQETQYF.